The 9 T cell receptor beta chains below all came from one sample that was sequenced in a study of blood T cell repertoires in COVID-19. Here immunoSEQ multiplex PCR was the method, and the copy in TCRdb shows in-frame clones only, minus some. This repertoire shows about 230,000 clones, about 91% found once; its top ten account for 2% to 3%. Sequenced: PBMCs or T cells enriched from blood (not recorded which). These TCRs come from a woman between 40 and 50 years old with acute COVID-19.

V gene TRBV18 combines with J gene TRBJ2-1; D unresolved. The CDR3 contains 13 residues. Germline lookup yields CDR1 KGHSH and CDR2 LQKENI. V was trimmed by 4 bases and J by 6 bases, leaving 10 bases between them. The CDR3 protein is CASSRSRGNEQFF. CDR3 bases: TGTGCCAGCTCACGTTCAAGAGGCAATGAGCAGTTCTTC.

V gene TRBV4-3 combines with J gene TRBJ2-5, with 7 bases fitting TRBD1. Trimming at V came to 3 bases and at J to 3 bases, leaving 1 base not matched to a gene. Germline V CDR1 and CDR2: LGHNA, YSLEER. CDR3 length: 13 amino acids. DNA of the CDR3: TGCGCCAGCAGCCACCAGGGGGAAGAGACCCAGTACTTC. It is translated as CASSHQGEETQYF.

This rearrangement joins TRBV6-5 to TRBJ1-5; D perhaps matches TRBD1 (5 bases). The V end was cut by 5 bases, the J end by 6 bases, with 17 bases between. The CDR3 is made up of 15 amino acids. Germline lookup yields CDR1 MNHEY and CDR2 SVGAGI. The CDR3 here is CASSNQGLGSQPQHF. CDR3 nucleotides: TGTGCCAGCAGTAACCAGGGTCTTGGAAGTCAGCCCCAGCATTTT.

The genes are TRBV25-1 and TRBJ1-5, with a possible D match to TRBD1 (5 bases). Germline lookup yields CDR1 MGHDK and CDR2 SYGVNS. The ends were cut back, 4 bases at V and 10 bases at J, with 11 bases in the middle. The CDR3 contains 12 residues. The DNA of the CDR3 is TGTGCCAGCAGTGTGGCAGGGAATCCCCAGCATTTT. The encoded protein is CASSVAGNPQHF.

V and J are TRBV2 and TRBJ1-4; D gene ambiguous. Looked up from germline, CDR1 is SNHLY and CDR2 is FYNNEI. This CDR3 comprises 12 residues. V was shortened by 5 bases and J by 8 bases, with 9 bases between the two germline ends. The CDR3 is CASSLKREKLFF. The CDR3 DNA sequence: TGTGCCAGCAGTCTAAAGAGAGAAAAACTGTTTTTT. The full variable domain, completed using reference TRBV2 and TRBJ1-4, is EPEVTQTPSHQVTQMGQEVILRCVPISNHLYFYWYRQILGQKVEFLVSFYNNEISEKSEIFDDQFSVERPDGSNFTLKIRSTKLEDSAMYFCASSLKREKLFFGSGTQLSVL.

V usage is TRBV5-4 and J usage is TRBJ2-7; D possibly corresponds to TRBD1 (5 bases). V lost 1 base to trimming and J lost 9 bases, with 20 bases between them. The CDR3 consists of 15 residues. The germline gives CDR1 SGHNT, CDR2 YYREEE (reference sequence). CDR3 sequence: CASSLLTVPQGGQYF. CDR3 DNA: TGTGCCAGCAGCTTGCTGACAGTCCCTCAGGGTGGGCAGTACTTC.

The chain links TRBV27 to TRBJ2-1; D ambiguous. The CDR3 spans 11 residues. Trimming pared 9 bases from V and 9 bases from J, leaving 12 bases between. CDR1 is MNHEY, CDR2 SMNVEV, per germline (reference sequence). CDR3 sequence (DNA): TGTGCCAGTTACCGTTCGGGTGAGCAGTTCTTC. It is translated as CASYRSGEQFF.

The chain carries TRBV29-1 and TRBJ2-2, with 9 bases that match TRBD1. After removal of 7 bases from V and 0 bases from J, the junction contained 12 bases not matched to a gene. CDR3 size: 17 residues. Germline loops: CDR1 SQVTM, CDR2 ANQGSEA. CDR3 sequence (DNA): TGCAGCGCCCGAACGACCACAGGGGGCGCGAACACCGGGGAGCTGTTTTTT. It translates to CSARTTTGGANTGELFF.

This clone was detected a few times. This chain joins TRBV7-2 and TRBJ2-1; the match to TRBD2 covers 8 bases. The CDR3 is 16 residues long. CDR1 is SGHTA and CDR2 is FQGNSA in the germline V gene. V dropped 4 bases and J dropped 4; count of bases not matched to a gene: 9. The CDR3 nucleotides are TGTGCCAGCAGCTACCTCGGGGGGGCCAGGTACAATGAGCAGTTCTTC. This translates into CASSYLGGARYNEQFF.